Listed here are 25 T cell receptor beta chains from one sample, sequenced in a study of blood T cells in healthy people across ages (dated by TCRdb to between 2014 and 2017). The library was prepared using 5' RACE. The sequencing machine was an Illumina HiSeq 2500. A second PCR of roughly 6 to 12 cycles was performed with a sample-barcoded 5' primer and a J-beta primer mix. Using fastp at Q25 and MiXCR, TCRdb reprocessed the public reads and kept productive beta chains. Rows merge per CDR3 protein into single entries with the most common DNA and genes. Present in this sample are hundreds of thousands of distinct CDR3 sequences, 56% of which were seen just once. The biggest ten clones account for around 24% of the sample. Sequenced input: blood. Source of these receptors: a man aged 40-50 years in good health.

The table lists this clonotype with a few counts. This rearrangement joins TRBV10-3 to TRBJ2-1; the D is unclear. Germline V gene sequence: CDR1 ENHRY, CDR2 SYGVKD. The length of the CDR3 is 13 residues. V lost 0 bases and J lost 8, with 8 bases in between. DNA for the CDR3: TGTGCCATCAGTGAGTCTGATGCCGATGAGCAGTTCTTC. It encodes CAISESDADEQFF.

This clonotype was recorded a few times. The chain couples TRBV12-3 or TRBV12-4 to TRBJ2-5; a weak D match, TRBD1 (5 bases). The V gene lost 1 base and the J gene lost 3 bases, with 18 bases spanning the gap. The CDR3 spans 17 residues. The CDR3 DNA sequence: TGTGCCAGCAGTTTAGGGCTTCAGGGTGTGCGTAAAGAGACCCAGTACTTC. Translated, it gives CASSLGLQGVRKETQYF.

The CDR3 nucleotides read TGTGCCAGCTCACCATTATCGGGAGGGCCCCCAAAGAGCTCCTACAATGAGCAGTTCTTC. Its protein product is CASSPLSGGPPKSSYNEQFF. J is TRBJ2-1 and V is TRBV18, with TRBD2 identical over 8 bases. Trimming at V came to 2 bases and at J to 0 bases, leaving 15 bases not matched to a gene. The CDR3 is 20 amino acids. Germline V gives CDR1 KGHSH, CDR2 LQKENI.

The rearrangement links TRBV20-1 to TRBJ1-2; TRBD1 matches at 9 bases. V lost 6 bases, J lost 8 bases, and 13 bases stayed unmatched. There are 14 residues in the CDR3. In germline, CDR1 is DFQATT, CDR2 SNEGSKA (reference sequence). The DNA of the CDR3 is TGCAGTGCCAGGCGTGGGGACAGGGTCGAAGGCTACACCTTC. Translating it yields CSARRGDRVEGYTF.

This clonotype has a handful of counts. The chain uses TRBV5-1 and TRBJ2-7; 7 nucleotides align to TRBD1. Per the germline V gene, CDR1 is SGHRS and CDR2 is YFSETQ. Trimming removed 2 bases from V and 3 bases from J; junction bases left unmatched: 5. This CDR3 has 14 residues. CDR3 nucleotide sequence: TGCGCCAGCAGCTTTCGAGACAGGGACTACGAGCAGTACTTC. It translates to CASSFRDRDYEQYF.

Only one count was recorded for this clonotype. This rearrangement joins TRBV7-9 to TRBJ1-4, with D uncertain. The CDR3 loop spans 18 amino acids. CDR1 and CDR2 (germline): SEHNR, FQNEAQ (reference sequence). V was cut by 6 bases and J by 0 bases, with 20 bases left in between. CDR3 loop: CASSPMGLGSATNEKLFF. CDR3 sequence (DNA): TGTGCCAGCAGTCCCATGGGTCTCGGGTCGGCAACTAATGAAAAACTGTTTTTT.

This clonotype showed up just a few times. This rearrangement joins TRBV6-1 to TRBJ2-3, with D possibly called TRBD1 or TRBD2 (5 bases each). The V end was cut by 4 bases, the J end by 1 base, with 6 bases between. Germline values: CDR1 MNHNS, CDR2 SASEGT. CDR3 size: 13 residues. CDR3 sequence reads: CASSGGRTDTQYF. The CDR3 DNA sequence: TGTGCCAGCAGTGGGGGACGCACAGATACGCAGTATTTT.

The V and J genes are TRBV6-5 and TRBJ2-1; tentatively, D is TRBD1 (5 bases). The V gene's germline CDR1 is MNHEY and CDR2 SVGAGI. Trimming removed 5 bases at V and 13 bases at J, with 21 bases between. This CDR3 is 14 amino acids long. This chain's CDR3 is CASSRRDVRETQFF. Here the CDR3 DNA reads TGTGCCAGCAGTCGCAGGGATGTGAGAGAGACCCAGTTCTTC.

This chain links TRBV3-1 with TRBJ2-1, with TRBD2 matching over 10 bases. Unmatched junction bases numbered 6, after V lost 1 base and J lost 6 bases. The CDR3 covers 16 residues. Germline V gene data show CDR1 as LGHDT and CDR2 as YNNKEL (reference sequence). The CDR3 sequence is CASSQVGLAARNEQFF. The CDR3 nucleotides read TGTGCCAGCAGCCAAGTAGGACTAGCGGCCCGCAATGAGCAGTTCTTC.

This clonotype showed up just a few times. J is TRBJ2-1 and V is TRBV12-3 or TRBV12-4; 8 bases line up with TRBD1. V dropped 6 bases and J dropped 9; count of bases not matched to a gene: 13. The CDR3 length is 15 residues. This chain's CDR3 is CASRPDRELRGEQFF. The CDR3 DNA reads TGTGCCAGCAGACCGGACAGGGAGCTCAGGGGTGAGCAGTTCTTC.

The chain employs TRBV6-2 or TRBV6-3 and TRBJ2-1; TRBD1 matches 7 bases. Unmatched junction bases numbered 8, after V lost 5 bases and J lost 1 base. From germline, CDR1 is MNHEY and CDR2 SVGEGT. The CDR3 spans 16 residues. In DNA, the CDR3 is TGTGCCAGCAGTCCGAAGACAGGGCGATCCTACAATGAGCAGTTCTTC. Translated, it gives CASSPKTGRSYNEQFF.

This clonotype was seen a handful of times. The rearrangement joins TRBV6-1 to TRBJ2-5, with unresolved D. V lost 8 bases to trimming and J lost 5 bases, with 12 bases between them. Germline-derived CDR1 and CDR2 are MNHNS and SASEGT. The CDR3 is made up of 12 amino acids. This chain's CDR3 is CASGDILETQYF. The CDR3 nucleotides read TGTGCCAGCGGAGACATTTTGGAGACCCAGTACTTC.

There are many counts of this clonotype. The chain employs TRBV4-3 and TRBJ2-3; D is possibly TRBD2 (5 bases). Trimming cost V 4 bases and J 8 bases, with 13 bases left between them. CDR1 is LGHNA, CDR2 YSLEER, per germline. The CDR3 has 13 residues. The CDR3 sequence is CASSRGLSPTQYF. The CDR3 DNA reads TGCGCCAGCAGCCGCGGACTTTCCCCTACGCAGTATTTT.

The chain uses TRBV7-2 and TRBJ2-4; D is unresolved. The J call may be incorrect, as the DNA end agrees better with TRBJ2-7. CDR3 size: 14 residues. Germline V CDR1 and CDR2: SGHTA, FQGNSA. Here the CDR3 DNA reads TGTGCCAGCAGCCTTCGAACCGTGGGCTACGAGCAGTACTTC. Its translation is CASSLRTVGYEQYF.

A few counts support this clonotype. Written as DNA, the CDR3 is TGTGCCAGCAGCGGGGGGTGGCCTAGCGGTTACTACGAGCAGTACTTC. Translation gives CASSGGWPSGYYEQYF. The chain has TRBV7-2 and TRBJ2-7; 7 positions match TRBD2. The trim removed 5 bases at V and 3 bases at J, leaving 13 bases unmatched. Germline values: CDR1 SGHTA, CDR2 FQGNSA. CDR3 size: 16 residues.

The CDR3 here is CASSSTQGGRNIQYF. The CDR3 region has the DNA TGCGCCAGCAGCTCCACGCAGGGGGGGAGGAACATTCAGTACTTC. V usage is TRBV5-1 and J usage is TRBJ2-4; D is possibly TRBD1 or TRBD2 (7 bases each). In germline, CDR1 is SGHRS, CDR2 YFSETQ. This CDR3 has 15 residues. Trimming removed 3 bases at V and 7 bases at J, with 17 bases between.

The chain combines TRBV7-9 with TRBJ2-7; D is undetermined. Trimming took off 5 bases at V and 0 bases at J, with 14 bases between the two ends. CDR1 and CDR2 (germline): SEHNR, FQNEAQ (reference sequence). The CDR3 consists of 15 residues. The chain's CDR3 is CASSTHGQSSYEQYF. CDR3 coding DNA: TGTGCCAGCAGCACCCACGGGCAGAGCTCCTACGAGCAGTACTTC.

To note about this clonotype: A read error may produce the germline difference seen at one junction end. The J gene is TRBJ2-7, the V gene TRBV4-2; D unresolved. Germline V gene sequence: CDR1 LGHNA, CDR2 YNFKEQ. The CDR3 runs to 16 residues. The CDR3 here is CASGQALDEYLYEQYF. The DNA of the CDR3 is TGTGCCAGCGGCCAAGCCCTCGATGAATACCTTTACGAGCAGTACTTC.

This clonotype is a singleton in its sample. The DNA for the CDR3 is TGTGCCAGCAGCCCTTTTTCGGGAGGGTCTGCAGATACGCAGTATTTT. This translates into CASSPFSGGSADTQYF. This chain connects TRBV9 to TRBJ2-3; TRBD2 matches 8 bases. CDR3 length: 16 amino acids. Germline CDR1 SGDLS, CDR2 YYNGEE. V trimming: 4 bases; J trimming: 4 bases; junction bases outside the gene matches: 11.

This clonotype was observed a few times. The chain employs TRBV9 and TRBJ2-7; 10 bases fit TRBD2. There are 15 residues in the CDR3. Germline-derived CDR1 and CDR2 are SGDLS and YYNGEE. With 2 bases clipped from V and 3 bases from J, the junction kept 5 bases outside the gene matches. The CDR3 reads CASSVELAGRYEQYF. The CDR3 nucleotides are TGTGCCAGCAGCGTTGAACTAGCGGGGCGCTACGAGCAGTACTTC. The variable domain in full, with the rest retrieved from reference TRBV9 and TRBJ2-7, is DSGVTQTPKHLITATGQRVTLRCSPRSGDLSVYWYQQSLDQGLQFLIQYYNGEERAKGNILERFSAQQFPDLHSELNLSSLELGDSALYFCASSVELAGRYEQYFGPGTRLTVT.

About this clonotype: Mismatch with germline at one junction end may stem from a read error. V usage is TRBV6-1 and J usage is TRBJ1-5; D ambiguous. This CDR3 contains 15 residues. Germline V CDR1 and CDR2: MNHNS, SASEGT. CDR3 region: CASYAGGSGDQPQHF. For the CDR3, the DNA is TGCGCCAGCTACGCAGGAGGGTCTGGGGATCAGCCCCAGCATTTT.

The chain joins TRBV10-1 to TRBJ2-5; no firm D call. V lost 2 bases to trimming and J lost 0 bases, with 7 bases between them. CDR3 length equals 14 residues. Looked up from germline, CDR1 is WNHNN and CDR2 is SYGVQD (reference sequence). The CDR3 loop is CASSEGRDQETQYF. CDR3 bases: TGCGCCAGCAGTGAGGGACGCGACCAAGAGACCCAGTACTTC.

This sequence joins TRBV6-6 and TRBJ1-5; 7 nucleotides align to TRBD1. There are 14 residues in the CDR3. V lost 7 bases to trimming and J lost 1 base; unmatched junction nucleotides: 4. Germline V gene lookup returns CDR1 MNHNY and CDR2 SVGAGI (reference sequence). The CDR3 reads CASTTGQSNQPQHF. In DNA form, the CDR3 reads TGTGCCAGCACCACGGGACAGAGCAATCAGCCCCAGCATTTT.

In nucleotides, the CDR3 is TGTGCCAGCCTGGGGGCTAATGAAAAACTGTTTTTT. This translates into CASLGANEKLFF. V is TRBV18 and J is TRBJ1-4; a weak D match, TRBD1 (5 bases). CDR3 length equals 12 residues. Germline assignment: CDR1 KGHSH and CDR2 LQKENI. Trimming pared 8 bases from V and 3 bases from J, leaving 7 bases between.

The chain couples TRBV10-3 to TRBJ2-1; a weak D match, TRBD2 (6 bases). Germline V gives CDR1 ENHRY, CDR2 SYGVKD. CDR3 length equals 15 residues. Trimming pared 2 bases from V and 10 bases from J, leaving 18 bases between. DNA for the CDR3: TGTGCCATCAGTGAGATTCTAGGGACTTCCCCAGAGCAGTTCTTC. Its protein is CAISEILGTSPEQFF.